These 29 T cell receptor beta chains originate from one sample sequenced in a study of OX40 agonist ivuxolimab in advanced cancers. Assay: immunoSEQ multiplex PCR; the TCRdb copy retains only in-frame clones and omits some. Seen here are roughly 73,000 clones, about nine tenths observed once, and the top ten hold approximately 2.4%. The material sequenced was CD4+ or CD8+ T cells sorted from blood, taken in a trial of the OX40 agonist ivuxolimab. The origin of the receptors is an adult with an advanced solid tumor such as melanoma, head and neck, liver or kidney cancer.

The chain couples TRBV6-5 to TRBJ2-7, with a possible D match to TRBD2 (7 bases). The CDR3 sequence is 14 residues long. V dropped 0 bases and J dropped 10 bases, with 16 bases sitting between them. Germline V gives CDR1 MNHEY, CDR2 SVGAGI. The DNA of the CDR3 is TGTGCCAGCAGTTACTCCACCGCCGCGGGGGCCCAGTACTTC. This encodes CASSYSTAAGAQYF.

The V call is TRBV10-3, the J call TRBJ2-1, with TRBD1 as a possible D gene (5 bases). Germline CDR1 ENHRY, CDR2 SYGVKD. With 10 bases removed from V and 8 bases from J, the gap between germline ends came to 21 bases. CDR3 length: 14 amino acids. DNA for the CDR3: TGTGCCACCGGGTCCCCCAGGGCGAGTGATGAGCAGTTCTTC. Amino acids: CATGSPRASDEQFF.

This clone was detected a few times. The junction shows a germline mismatch at one end, possibly a read error. The chain uses TRBV2 and TRBJ1-5; no clear D. CDR1 and CDR2 from the germline V gene are SNHLY and FYNNEI. This CDR3 contains 14 residues. The CDR3 bases are TGTGCCAGCAGTAGGTTGAATAGCTATCAGCCCCAGCATTTT. Translating gives CASSRLNSYQPQHF.

The chain is built from TRBV7-9 and TRBJ2-2; D is undetermined. CDR3 size: 13 residues. Trimming took 5 bases from V and 5 from J, leaving 9 bases between them. CDR1 SEHNR and CDR2 FQNEAQ come from the germline V gene (reference sequence). The CDR3 DNA reads as TGTGCCAGCAGCCCACCTCGGACCGGGGAGCTGTTTTTT. The encoded protein is CASSPPRTGELFF.

The rearrangement links TRBV5-1 to TRBJ2-2; D gene unclear. The CDR3 loop spans 14 amino acids. V lost 1 base and J 4 bases, leaving 8 bases between the germline ends. Germline CDR1 is SGHRS and CDR2 is YFSETQ. As DNA, the CDR3 is TGCGCCAGCAGCTTGATGTCGATCACCGGGGAGCTGTTTTTT. Protein sequence: CASSLMSITGELFF.

V and J are TRBV27 and TRBJ2-3, with D maybe TRBD2 (7 bases). Germline CDR1 reads MNHEY; CDR2 reads SMNVEV (reference sequence). This CDR3 is built from 16 residues. Trimming removed 4 bases at V and 2 bases at J, with 16 bases between. The CDR3 DNA reads as TGTGCCAGCAGTTCCCTTGGGGGGGCCTACACAGATACGCAGTATTTT. Amino acids: CASSSLGGAYTDTQYF.

The chain links TRBV7-2 to TRBJ2-2; TRBD2 might be the D (5 bases). This CDR3 spans 14 amino acids. CDR1 is SGHTA, CDR2 FQGNSA, per germline. Trimming pared 1 base from V and 4 bases from J, leaving 7 bases between. CDR3: CASSLGRGTGELFF. The CDR3 DNA is TGTGCCAGCAGCTTAGGTCGGGGCACCGGGGAGCTGTTTTTT. Full variable domain (rest looked up from reference TRBV7-2 and TRBJ2-2): GAGVSQSPSNKVTEKGKDVELRCDPISGHTALYWYRQSLGQGLEFLIYFQGNSAPDKSGLPSDRFSAERTGGSVSTLTIQRTQQEDSAVYLCASSLGRGTGELFFGEGSRLTVL.

V is TRBV5-6 and J is TRBJ2-7; no reliable D call. The CDR3 sequence is 11 residues long. Germline loops: CDR1 SGHDT, CDR2 YYEEEE. V shed 3 bases and J shed 4 bases, with 5 bases lying between them. CDR3 protein: CASSSRYEQYF. CDR3 coding DNA: TGTGCCAGCAGCTCCAGGTACGAGCAGTACTTC.

The chain has TRBV30 and TRBJ1-4; 11 positions match TRBD1. J was trimmed by 6 bases and V by 2 bases; bases with no gene match: 14. CDR1 GTSNPN and CDR2 SVGIG come from the germline V gene (reference sequence). The CDR3 contains 18 residues. In DNA, the CDR3 is TGTGCCTGGAGTCTGGGACAGGGGGGCGCCCGTTGGGATGAAAAACTGTTTTTT. It yields the protein CAWSLGQGGARWDEKLFF. Filled out from reference TRBV30 and TRBJ1-4, the complete variable domain reads SQTIHQWPATLVQPVGSPLSLECTVEGTSNPNLYWYRQAAGRGLQLLFYSVGIGQISSEVPQNLSASRPQDRQFILSSKKLLLSDSGFYLCAWSLGQGGARWDEKLFFGSGTQLSVL.

The chain combines TRBV28 with TRBJ2-7, with 8 bases matching TRBD1. The CDR3 has 15 amino acids. V lost 6 bases to trimming and J lost 0 bases; unmatched junction nucleotides: 7. Germline assignment: CDR1 MDHEN and CDR2 SYDVKM. CDR3 DNA: TGTGCCAGCAGGGGGGACAGGTTGAGCTCCTACGAGCAGTACTTC. Protein product: CASRGDRLSSYEQYF.

The genes are TRBV5-1 and TRBJ2-1; D could derive from TRBD1 or TRBD2 (5 bases each). The V end was cut by 4 bases, the J end by 7 bases, with 12 bases between. The germline gives CDR1 SGHRS, CDR2 YFSETQ. This CDR3 is built from 13 residues. The CDR3 reads CASSLGAGNEQFF. The CDR3 coding sequence is TGCGCCAGCAGCCTCGGGGCCGGGAATGAGCAGTTCTTC.

This clone was detected only once. This chain connects TRBV30 to TRBJ1-5; 7 bases agree with TRBD1. V lost 3 bases to trimming and J lost 4 bases; unmatched junction nucleotides: 6. CDR1 GTSNPN and CDR2 SVGIG come from the germline V gene (reference sequence). The CDR3 is 14 amino acids. CDR3 region: CAWRKTGWNQPQHF. The CDR3 DNA reads as TGTGCCTGGAGGAAGACAGGGTGGAATCAGCCCCAGCATTTT.

The V and J genes are TRBV11-2 and TRBJ2-1; D might be TRBD1 or TRBD2, each matching 5 bases. Trimming took 1 base from V and 0 from J, leaving 10 bases between them. Germline V gives CDR1 SGHAT, CDR2 FQNNGV. The CDR3 is made up of 16 amino acids. CDR3 sequence reads: CASSLGSGSSYNEQFF. CDR3 coding DNA: TGTGCCAGCAGCTTAGGGTCAGGGAGCTCCTACAATGAGCAGTTCTTC. The variable domain in full, with the rest retrieved from reference TRBV11-2 and TRBJ2-1, is EAGVAQSPRYKIIEKRQSVAFWCNPISGHATLYWYQQILGQGPKLLIQFQNNGVVDDSQLPKDRFSAERLKGVDSTLKIQPAKLEDSAVYLCASSLGSGSSYNEQFFGPGTRLTVL.

The chain recombines TRBV5-1 with TRBJ2-7; D gene ambiguous. Germline V CDR1 and CDR2: SGHRS, YFSETQ. Trimming stripped 0 bases from V and 6 bases from J, with 10 bases between. The CDR3 loop spans 13 amino acids. CDR3 sequence (DNA): TGCGCCAGCAGCTTGGGCCTCCGGGCCGAGCAGTACTTC. Amino acids: CASSLGLRAEQYF.

This clone was seen only once. This chain joins TRBV30 and TRBJ1-6; no clear D gene. The CDR3 loop spans 13 amino acids. Germline CDR1 and CDR2: GTSNPN and SVGIG (reference sequence). Trimming cost V 5 bases and J 7 bases, with 12 bases left between them. CDR3 residues: CAWAASRNSPLHF. CDR3 DNA: TGTGCCTGGGCCGCGTCTCGGAATTCACCCCTCCACTTT.

The rearrangement joins TRBV29-1 to TRBJ2-7; tentatively, D is TRBD1 or TRBD2 (6 bases each). Germline CDR1 is SQVTM and CDR2 is ANQGSEA. The CDR3 has 14 amino acids. The germline V and J ends were trimmed by 6 bases and 1 base, with 16 bases remaining between them. The DNA of the CDR3 is TGCAGCGTGGGGGGCCGGGCCCCTTCCTACGAGCAGTACTTC. The encoded protein is CSVGGRAPSYEQYF.

The gene calls are TRBV7-9 and TRBJ1-1, with D unclear. V lost 1 base, J lost 2 bases, and 5 bases lay in between. The CDR3 covers 13 residues. The V gene's germline CDR1 is SEHNR and CDR2 FQNEAQ (reference sequence). The CDR3 region has the DNA TGTGCCAGCAGCTTAGAGTTAAACACTGAAGCTTTCTTT. It encodes CASSLELNTEAFF.

The chain combines TRBV28 with TRBJ2-1; D may be TRBD1 (6 bases). The CDR3 sequence is 17 residues long. Germline-derived CDR1 and CDR2 are MDHEN and SYDVKM. V dropped 5 bases and J dropped 0 bases, with 17 bases sitting between them. The CDR3 sequence: CASSDRNRAFSYNEQFF. CDR3 in DNA: TGTGCCAGCAGTGACCGAAACAGGGCCTTCTCCTACAATGAGCAGTTCTTC.

This chain connects TRBV6-5 to TRBJ2-7; 10 bases align to TRBD2. The V gene's germline CDR1 is MNHEY and CDR2 SVGAGI. The V gene end was trimmed by 0 bases and the J gene end by 5 bases; junction bases not matched to a gene: 7. The CDR3 length is 16 residues. For the CDR3, the DNA is TGTGCCAGCAGTTACTCGTCTGGAGCGGGGGGGGACGAGCAGTACTTC. It is translated as CASSYSSGAGGDEQYF.

The chain joins TRBV12-5 to TRBJ1-1, with D uncertain. CDR1 and CDR2 (germline): LGHNT, FRNRAP. This CDR3 has 14 residues. Trimming removed 5 bases at V and 1 base at J, with 11 bases between. The CDR3 loop reads CASGPDVSNTEAFF. The CDR3 region has the DNA TGTGCTAGTGGTCCGGACGTATCGAACACTGAAGCTTTCTTT.

The gene calls are TRBV6-1 and TRBJ1-2; no clear D. CDR1 and CDR2 (germline): MNHNS, SASEGT. V was pared by 2 bases and J by 8 bases, with 12 bases between. The CDR3 contains 13 residues. The CDR3 DNA reads as TGTGCCAGCAGTGAATCTCTCCTCGGAGGCTACACCTTC. It codes for CASSESLLGGYTF.

J is TRBJ1-2 and V is TRBV6-1; unclear D gene. Looked up from germline, CDR1 is MNHNS and CDR2 is SASEGT. The CDR3 consists of 15 residues. Trimming removed 4 bases from V and 3 bases from J, with 15 bases in between. In DNA, the CDR3 is TGTGCCAGCAGTGTGACCGGGCCCATGGACTATGGCTACACCTTC. Residues: CASSVTGPMDYGYTF.

This rearrangement joins TRBV5-1 to TRBJ2-3; D unresolved. V lost 0 bases to trimming and J lost 5 bases, with 7 bases between them. Germline values: CDR1 SGHRS, CDR2 YFSETQ. CDR3 length equals 13 residues. In nucleotides, the CDR3 is TGCGCCAGCAGCTTGGGTGGCAGAGATACGCAGTATTTT. Translated, it gives CASSLGGRDTQYF. Full variable domain (missing parts from reference TRBV5-1 and TRBJ2-3): KAGVTQTPRYLIKTRGQQVTLSCSPISGHRSVSWYQQTPGQGLQFLFEYFSETQRNKGNFPGRFSGRQFSNSRSEMNVSTLELGDSALYLCASSLGGRDTQYFGPGTRLTVL.

The rearrangement uses TRBV7-9 and TRBJ2-1; D is undetermined. The V end lost 1 base, the J end lost 4 bases, and 11 bases lay between the germline ends. CDR3 length equals 15 residues. Germline CDR1 SEHNR, CDR2 FQNEAQ (reference sequence). The CDR3 region is CASSLGVGRYNEQFF. DNA for the CDR3: TGTGCCAGCAGCTTAGGGGTCGGCCGTTACAATGAGCAGTTCTTC.

The rearrangement links TRBV5-6 to TRBJ1-1; D is uncertain. The CDR3 loop spans 11 amino acids. Germline V gene data show CDR1 as SGHDT and CDR2 as YYEEEE. The germline V and J ends were trimmed by 2 bases and 4 bases, with 3 bases remaining between them. The CDR3 region is CASSFGTEAFF. Written as DNA, the CDR3 is TGTGCCAGCAGCTTCGGCACTGAAGCTTTCTTT.

The rearrangement joins TRBV7-9 to TRBJ1-1, with 8 bases lining up with TRBD1. V trimming: 6 bases; J trimming: 2 bases; junction bases outside the gene matches: 17. Looked up from germline, CDR1 is SEHNR and CDR2 is FQNEAQ (reference sequence). This CDR3 is 18 amino acids long. The CDR3 DNA reads as TGTGCCAGCAGGCGAGAACAGGGGGGATACTTTCCTAACACTGAAGCTTTCTTT. Its protein product is CASRREQGGYFPNTEAFF. Using reference TRBV7-9 and TRBJ1-1 for the parts outside the CDR3, the full variable domain is DTGVSQNPRHKITKRGQNVTFRCDPISEHNRLYWYRQTLGQGPEFLTYFQNEAQLEKSRLLSDRFSAERPKGSFSTLEIQRTEQGDSAMYLCASRREQGGYFPNTEAFFGQGTRLTVV.

The chain combines TRBV27 with TRBJ1-1; D ambiguous. Trimming cost V 6 bases and J 7 bases, with 18 bases left between them. CDR1 and CDR2 from the germline V gene are MNHEY and SMNVEV (reference sequence). The CDR3 covers 14 residues. This CDR3 reads CASRNLLQRSEAFF. The CDR3 DNA sequence: TGTGCCAGCAGAAATCTATTACAAAGAAGTGAAGCTTTCTTT.

The J gene is TRBJ1-2, the V gene TRBV5-1; the D gene is possibly TRBD1 (6 bases). Per germline, CDR1 SGHRS and CDR2 YFSETQ. V lost 4 bases, J lost 5 bases, and 27 bases lay in between. This CDR3 has 18 residues. The CDR3 here is CASSPEAGRGGLRYGYTF. The DNA of the CDR3 is TGCGCCAGCAGCCCGGAGGCAGGCAGGGGAGGACTCCGGTATGGCTACACCTTC.

The chain carries TRBV6-1 and TRBJ1-1; TRBD1 is a possible D gene (5 bases). This CDR3 has 16 amino acids. The germline gives CDR1 MNHNS, CDR2 SASEGT. With 4 bases removed from V and 2 bases from J, the gap between germline ends came to 17 bases. The CDR3, as DNA: TGTGCCAGCAGTGCGGGGTGGGGCTGGGAAAACACTGAAGCTTTCTTT. Protein: CASSAGWGWENTEAFF.